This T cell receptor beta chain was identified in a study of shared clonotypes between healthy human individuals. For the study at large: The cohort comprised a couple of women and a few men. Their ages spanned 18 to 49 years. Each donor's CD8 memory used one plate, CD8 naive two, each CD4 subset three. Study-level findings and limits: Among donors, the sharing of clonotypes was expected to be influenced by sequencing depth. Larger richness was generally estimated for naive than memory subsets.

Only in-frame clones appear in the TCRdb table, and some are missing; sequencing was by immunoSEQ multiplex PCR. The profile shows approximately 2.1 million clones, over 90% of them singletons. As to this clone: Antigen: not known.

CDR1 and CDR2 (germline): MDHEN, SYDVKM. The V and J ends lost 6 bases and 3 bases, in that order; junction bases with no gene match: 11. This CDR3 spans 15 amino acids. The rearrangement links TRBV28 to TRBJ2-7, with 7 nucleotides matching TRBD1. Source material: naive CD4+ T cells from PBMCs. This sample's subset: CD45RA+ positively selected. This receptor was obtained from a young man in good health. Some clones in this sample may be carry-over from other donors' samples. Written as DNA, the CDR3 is TGTGCCAGCAGACCGGGACAGTTAGAGTACTACGAGCAGTACTTC. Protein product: CASRPGQLEYYEQYF.